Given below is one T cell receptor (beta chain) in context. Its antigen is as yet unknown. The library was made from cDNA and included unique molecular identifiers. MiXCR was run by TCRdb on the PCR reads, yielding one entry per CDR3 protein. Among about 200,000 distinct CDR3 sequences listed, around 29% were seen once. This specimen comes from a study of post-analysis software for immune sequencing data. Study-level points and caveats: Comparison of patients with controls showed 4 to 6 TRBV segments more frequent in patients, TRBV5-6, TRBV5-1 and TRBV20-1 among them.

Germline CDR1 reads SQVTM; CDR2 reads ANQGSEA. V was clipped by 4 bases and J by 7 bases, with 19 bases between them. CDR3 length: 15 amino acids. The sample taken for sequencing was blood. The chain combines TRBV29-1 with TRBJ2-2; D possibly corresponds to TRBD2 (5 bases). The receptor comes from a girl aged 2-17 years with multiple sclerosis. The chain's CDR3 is CSVARTSAGGGELFF. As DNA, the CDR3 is TGCAGCGTTGCCCGGACTTCAGCAGGCGGCGGGGAGCTGTTTTTT.